This T cell receptor (beta chain) was captured by sequencing in a study of blood T cell repertoires in COVID-19. V trimming: 1 base; J trimming: 8 bases; junction bases outside the gene matches: 6. CDR1 GTSNPN and CDR2 SVGIG come from the germline V gene (reference sequence). This CDR3 has 15 residues. Recovered Cohort 3 donors showed two negative PCRs, clearance, or symptom resolution. Under the authors' procedure: Counts of nucleated cells, estimated from reference gene primer amplification, were obtained. Clones were read by immunoSEQ multiplex PCR, and TCRdb kept only the in-frame ones, dropping some. That table gives V, J and clone size, and the DNA gave D and trimming. The sample has about 170,000 clones, less than 85% seen once; the top ten hold 3.5% to 5%.

The TCR sequence derives from a woman between 50 and 59 years old who had recovered from COVID-19. The sample taken for sequencing was PBMCs or T cells enriched from blood (not recorded which). The V gene is TRBV30, the J gene TRBJ1-6, with 9 positions matching TRBD1. CDR3: CAWSGNRGLDSPLHF. Written as DNA, the CDR3 is TGTGCCTGGAGTGGGAACAGGGGGCTAGATTCACCCCTCCACTTT.